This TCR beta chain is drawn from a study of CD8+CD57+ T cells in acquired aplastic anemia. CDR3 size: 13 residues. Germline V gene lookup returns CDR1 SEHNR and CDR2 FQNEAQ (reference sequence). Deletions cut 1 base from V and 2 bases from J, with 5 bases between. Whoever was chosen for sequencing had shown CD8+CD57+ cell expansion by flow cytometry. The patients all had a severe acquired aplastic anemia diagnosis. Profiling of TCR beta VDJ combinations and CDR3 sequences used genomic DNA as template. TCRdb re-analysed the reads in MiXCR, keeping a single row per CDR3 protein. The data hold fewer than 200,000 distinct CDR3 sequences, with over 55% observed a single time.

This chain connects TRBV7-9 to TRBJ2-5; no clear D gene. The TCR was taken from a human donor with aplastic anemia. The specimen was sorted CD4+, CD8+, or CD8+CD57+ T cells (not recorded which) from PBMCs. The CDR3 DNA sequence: TGTGCCAGCAGCTTAGGCTTTCAAGAGACCCAGTACTTC. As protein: CASSLGFQETQYF.